Below, 29 T cell receptor beta chains from the same sample are listed, as sequenced in a study of a mutant IDH1 vaccine in newly diagnosed glioma (dated by TCRdb to the early 2020s). Sample time point, as interpreted from the label and publication: baseline, week 1 (first vaccination visit). The sample's treatment or condition label, decoded: pre-vaccination baseline after standard-of-care therapy. The method behind the library was the immunoSEQ multiplex PCR assay. The table was pulled from immuneACCESS by TCRdb, which kept in-frame rearrangements only. Such tables lose some clones; where checked, under half of the loss comes from unresolved V genes, and the rest has no known cause. The sample data list about 38,000 clones, and 75% to 85% of these were observed just once. Clones ranked in the top ten supply roughly 9.1% of the sample. This specimen was PBMCs, taken from a glioma patient treated with radiotherapy, temozolomide or both. The receptor source for this set is a man aged 35-49 years with glioma. Some clones in this sample may be carry-over from other donors' samples.

The chain combines TRBV6-1 with TRBJ2-7; TRBD1 might be the D (6 bases). Germline values: CDR1 MNHNS, CDR2 SASEGT. V was clipped by 6 bases and J by 6 bases, with 15 bases between them. The CDR3 extends over 13 amino acids. Here the CDR3 reads CASRLTGFREQYF. The DNA of the CDR3 is TGTGCCAGCAGGCTAACAGGGTTTCGCGAGCAGTACTTC.

V usage is TRBV4-1 and J usage is TRBJ2-6, with 12 bases lining up with TRBD1. Germline V gene lookup returns CDR1 MGHRA and CDR2 YSYEKL. The junction had 6 bases not matched to a gene; V was cut back by 5 bases and J by 1 base. The CDR3 has 18 amino acids. The CDR3 loop reads CASSDPGQGASGANVLTF. CDR3 nucleotides: TGCGCCAGCAGCGATCCGGGACAGGGGGCGTCTGGGGCCAACGTCCTGACTTTC.

The V call is TRBV7-2, the J call TRBJ1-1, with no clear D. Trimming stripped 6 bases from V and 1 base from J, with 9 bases between. Looked up from germline, CDR1 is SGHTA and CDR2 is FQGNSA. CDR3 length: 13 amino acids. The CDR3: CASSQDPNTEAFF. The CDR3 region has the DNA TGTGCCAGCAGTCAGGACCCGAACACTGAAGCTTTCTTT. The variable domain in full, completed from reference TRBV7-2 and TRBJ1-1, reads GAGVSQSPSNKVTEKGKDVELRCDPISGHTALYWYRQSLGQGLEFLIYFQGNSAPDKSGLPSDRFSAERTGGSVSTLTIQRTQQEDSAVYLCASSQDPNTEAFFGQGTRLTVV.

This clone was picked up one time. J is TRBJ2-3 and V is TRBV6-1; 10 bases are shared with TRBD2. Looked up from germline, CDR1 is MNHNS and CDR2 is SASEGT. The CDR3 runs to 18 residues. V was clipped by 2 bases and J by 4 bases; unmatched bases: 12. CDR3 bases: TGTGCCAGCAGTGAATGGTGGACTAGCGGAAGTCAGGCAGATACGCAGTATTTT. Residues: CASSEWWTSGSQADTQYF.

The chain has TRBV7-9 and TRBJ1-1; 7 nucleotides align to TRBD1. This CDR3 contains 13 residues. Trimming at V came to 4 bases and at J to 8 bases, leaving 7 bases not matched to a gene. In germline, CDR1 is SEHNR, CDR2 FQNEAQ (reference sequence). The CDR3 nucleotides are TGTGCCAGCAGCTCTGGACAGGATGCCGAAGCTTTCTTT. Protein product: CASSSGQDAEAFF.

The chain links TRBV5-1 to TRBJ2-7, with 10 bases matching TRBD1. The CDR3 is 16 amino acids. Germline CDR1 is SGHRS and CDR2 is YFSETQ. V gave up 4 bases and J gave up 5 bases; unmatched junction bases: 12. CDR3 DNA: TGCGCCAGCAGCCCACCCCCGGGGACAGGGGAGGACGAGCAGTACTTC. It encodes CASSPPPGTGEDEQYF.

The chain carries TRBV4-1 and TRBJ1-1, with unresolved D. V dropped 4 bases and J dropped 1 base, with 10 bases sitting between them. The CDR3 is 14 amino acids. Germline V gene data show CDR1 as MGHRA and CDR2 as YSYEKL. DNA of the CDR3: TGCGCCAGCAGCCCACTGGGAACGAACACTGAAGCTTTCTTT. As protein: CASSPLGTNTEAFF.

The chain joins TRBV4-2 to TRBJ1-3; D gene ambiguous. The CDR3 is 15 amino acids. In germline, CDR1 is LGHNA, CDR2 YNFKEQ. Trimming removed 3 bases from V and 2 bases from J, with 11 bases in between. The CDR3 DNA is TGTGCCAGCAGCCAGGGCTTGACGACTGGAAACACCATATATTTT. Protein sequence: CASSQGLTTGNTIYF.

The chain links TRBV7-8 to TRBJ2-7; the D call may be TRBD1 or TRBD2 (5 bases each). Germline CDR1 is SGHVS and CDR2 is FQNEAQ. The length of the CDR3 is 16 residues. V lost 5 bases to trimming and J lost 3 bases, with 20 bases between them. The CDR3 loop reads CASSDPIGDRNYEQYF. Written as DNA, the CDR3 is TGTGCCAGCAGCGACCCCATAGGGGACCGAAACTACGAGCAGTACTTC.

This clone was found once. The chain recombines TRBV4-2 with TRBJ2-3, with 12 bases aligning to TRBD2. Germline CDR1 LGHNA, CDR2 YNFKEQ. This CDR3 contains 17 residues. Unmatched junction bases numbered 5, after V lost 0 bases and J lost 4 bases. CDR3 DNA: TGTGCCAGCAGCCAAGATCTAGCGGGGGGGCTCGCAGATACGCAGTATTTT. Protein product: CASSQDLAGGLADTQYF.

This chain connects TRBV2 to TRBJ2-7, with D perhaps matching TRBD2 (5 bases). V was pared by 7 bases and J by 2 bases, with 15 bases between. This CDR3 region has 14 residues. The germline V gene has CDR1 SNHLY and CDR2 FYNNEI. The CDR3 DNA reads as TGTGCCAGCACCTCTCAGGACGGGGCCTACGAGCAGTACTTC. It encodes CASTSQDGAYEQYF.

The gene calls are TRBV25-1 and TRBJ1-4; D ambiguous. Trimming stripped 1 base from V and 0 bases from J, with 9 bases between. Looked up from germline, CDR1 is MGHDK and CDR2 is SYGVNS. The CDR3 contains 16 residues. Written as DNA, the CDR3 is TGTGCCAGCAGTGAATTTGTAGAGCCAACTAATGAAAAACTGTTTTTT. As protein: CASSEFVEPTNEKLFF.

The CDR3 reads CASSGWGSTSGANVLTF. The CDR3 DNA reads as TGTGCCAGCAGCGGTTGGGGCAGTACCTCTGGGGCCAACGTCCTGACTTTC. The chain carries TRBV5-6 and TRBJ2-6, with D tentatively TRBD1 (5 bases). Germline V gene lookup returns CDR1 SGHDT and CDR2 YYEEEE. With 4 bases removed from V and 0 bases from J, the gap between germline ends came to 14 bases. The CDR3 is made up of 17 amino acids.

The rearrangement uses TRBV9 and TRBJ2-3; D gene ambiguous. This CDR3 is built from 12 residues. Trimming left V 0 bases short and J 5 bases short, with 4 bases between. The germline V gene has CDR1 SGDLS and CDR2 YYNGEE. The CDR3 DNA sequence: TGTGCCAGCAGCGTAGATTTAGATACGCAGTATTTT. This gives the protein CASSVDLDTQYF.

This clone has just a few counts. This chain connects TRBV7-2 to TRBJ1-6; unclear D gene. Between the trimmed V and J ends, which lost 5 bases and 5 bases, there was a span of 10 bases. The length of the CDR3 is 14 residues. Germline CDR1 is SGHTA and CDR2 is FQGNSA. DNA for the CDR3: TGTGCCAGCAGCGCCAGACAAAATAATTCACCCCTCCACTTT. This sequence encodes CASSARQNNSPLHF. Full variable domain (rest looked up from reference TRBV7-2 and TRBJ1-6): GAGVSQSPSNKVTEKGKDVELRCDPISGHTALYWYRQSLGQGLEFLIYFQGNSAPDKSGLPSDRFSAERTGGSVSTLTIQRTQQEDSAVYLCASSARQNNSPLHFGNGTRLTVT.

The chain combines TRBV19 with TRBJ2-5, with D possibly matching TRBD1 (5 bases). V lost 5 bases and J lost 6, with 19 bases in between. The CDR3 covers 15 residues. Germline V CDR1 and CDR2: LNHDA, SQIVND (reference sequence). In nucleotides, the CDR3 is TGTGCCAGTAGTCGAGGCAGGGTTGGGCAAAAGACCCAGTACTTC. It yields the protein CASSRGRVGQKTQYF.

The V and J genes are TRBV5-8 and TRBJ1-5, with D unclear. The V gene's germline CDR1 is SGHTS and CDR2 YDEGEE. Trimming cost V 0 bases and J 6 bases, with 4 bases left between them. This CDR3 is 12 amino acids long. The CDR3 is CASSLAGQPQHF. In nucleotides, the CDR3 is TGTGCCAGCAGCTTGGCCGGTCAGCCCCAGCATTTT.

The V call is TRBV6-1, the J call TRBJ1-1; D uncertain. The V gene's germline CDR1 is MNHNS and CDR2 SASEGT. The ends were cut back, 2 bases at V and 1 base at J, with 5 bases in the middle. CDR3 size: 13 residues. DNA of the CDR3: TGTGCCAGCAGTGAATATCCGAACACTGAAGCTTTCTTT. Its translation is CASSEYPNTEAFF.

This chain connects TRBV6-5 to TRBJ2-5, with D uncertain. The CDR3 extends over 14 amino acids. Trimming cost V 5 bases and J 2 bases, with 12 bases left between them. CDR1 and CDR2 from the germline V gene are MNHEY and SVGAGI. The CDR3 spells CASSPYQVQETQYF. The CDR3 nucleotides are TGTGCCAGCAGTCCCTATCAGGTTCAAGAGACCCAGTACTTC.

The chain links TRBV4-2 to TRBJ2-3; the D is unclear. This CDR3 is built from 15 residues. V was clipped by 0 bases and J by 1 base, with 8 bases between them. CDR1 is LGHNA and CDR2 is YNFKEQ in the germline V gene. The CDR3 region is CASSQDPKGTDTQYF. In DNA form, the CDR3 reads TGTGCCAGCAGCCAAGATCCGAAGGGCACAGATACGCAGTATTTT.

The chain is built from TRBV6-5 and TRBJ1-5, with a weak D call TRBD1 (5 bases). From germline, CDR1 is MNHEY and CDR2 SVGAGI. V lost 6 bases to trimming and J lost 5 bases, with 11 bases between them. The CDR3 has 13 amino acids. The CDR3 DNA sequence: TGTGCCAGCAGACCAGGGACGGATCAGCCCCAGCATTTT. Amino acid sequence: CASRPGTDQPQHF.

The V and J genes are TRBV6-1 and TRBJ1-1, with a tentative D call TRBD1 (5 bases). Germline CDR1 is MNHNS and CDR2 is SASEGT. V was pared by 1 base and J by 5 bases, with 11 bases between. This CDR3 has 14 amino acids. The CDR3 sequence is CASSEEAGRTEAFF. CDR3 nucleotide sequence: TGTGCCAGCAGTGAAGAAGCAGGGCGGACTGAAGCTTTCTTT.

The V gene is TRBV5-1, the J gene TRBJ1-1; D might be TRBD1 (6 bases). The V end was cut by 5 bases, the J end by 3 bases, with 14 bases between. The length of the CDR3 is 14 residues. The germline gives CDR1 SGHRS, CDR2 YFSETQ. The CDR3 nucleotides read TGCGCCAGCAGGCCTTGGGGGGCGGACACTGAAGCTTTCTTT. Encoded protein: CASRPWGADTEAFF.

CDR3 loop: CASSEGTFGNQPQHF. The CDR3 region has the DNA TGCGCCAGCAGTGAGGGAACCTTTGGGAATCAGCCCCAGCATTTT. V and J are TRBV10-1 and TRBJ1-5; no firm D call. Between the trimmed V and J ends, which lost 2 bases and 4 bases, there was a span of 12 bases. The CDR3 has 15 residues. Germline CDR1 reads WNHNN; CDR2 reads SYGVQD (reference sequence).

This chain uses TRBV7-8 with TRBJ2-1; D not resolved. The V gene lost 0 bases and the J gene lost 10 bases, with 7 bases spanning the gap. The length of the CDR3 is 12 residues. CDR1 is SGHVS and CDR2 is FQNEAQ in the germline V gene. CDR3 sequence: CASSLAGLEQFF. CDR3 DNA: TGTGCCAGCAGCTTAGCGGGCCTCGAGCAGTTCTTC.

J is TRBJ2-4 and V is TRBV2; a possible D gene is TRBD2 (5 bases). The CDR3 totals 17 residues. Germline loops: CDR1 SNHLY, CDR2 FYNNEI. With 1 base removed from V and 1 base from J, the gap between germline ends came to 14 bases. The CDR3 coding sequence is TGTGCCAGCAGTGAAGAGGGCCCGGCGGGTGCCAAAAACATTCAGTACTTC. As protein: CASSEEGPAGAKNIQYF.

This chain uses TRBV29-1 with TRBJ2-5, with TRBD1 as a possible D gene (6 bases). Per germline, CDR1 SQVTM and CDR2 ANQGSEA. Trimming took off 8 bases at V and 4 bases at J, with 8 bases between the two ends. This CDR3 is built from 10 residues. CDR3 residues: CSLGGETQYF. DNA of the CDR3: TGCAGCCTAGGGGGAGAGACCCAGTACTTC. The entire variable domain, with the rest obtained from reference TRBV29-1 and TRBJ2-5, is as follows: SAVISQKPSRDICQRGTSLTIQCQVDSQVTMMFWYRQQPGQSLTLIATANQGSEATYESGFVIDKFPISRPNLTFSTLTVSNMSPEDSSIYLCSLGGETQYFGPGTRLLVL.

The chain carries TRBV2 and TRBJ1-1; D not certain. The germline gives CDR1 SNHLY, CDR2 FYNNEI. This CDR3 is built from 13 residues. The V gene lost 5 bases and the J gene lost 1 base, with 8 bases spanning the gap. The CDR3, as DNA: TGTGCCAGCAGTTCCAATAGGAACACTGAAGCTTTCTTT. As protein: CASSSNRNTEAFF.

The J gene is TRBJ2-1, the V gene TRBV7-8, with D possibly being TRBD2 (5 bases). Germline V lookup: CDR1 SGHVS, CDR2 FQNEAQ. Trimming shortened V by 4 bases and J by 5 bases, and 15 bases separated the two germline ends. The CDR3 is made up of 15 amino acids. DNA of the CDR3: TGTGCCAGCAGCTCTCTCTTAGCGTCTAACAATGAGCAGTTCTTC. Translation gives CASSSLLASNNEQFF.